This record covers a single T cell receptor (beta chain). The sample carries other DNA sequences with the same CDR3. CDR3 length: 14 amino acids. The V end was cut by 0 bases, the J end by 6 bases, with 11 bases between. Germline V CDR1 and CDR2: GTSNPN, SVGIG (reference sequence). This record comes from a study of shared clonotypes between healthy human individuals. Libraries were prepared by immunoSEQ multiplex PCR; TCRdb keeps only in-frame clonotypes and omits some of them. The data hold around 2.1 million clones, with about 94% observed a single time. This TCR derives from a man younger than 30 in good health. The sample consisted of naive CD4+ T cells sorted from blood. Sample subset: CD45RA+ positively selected. This chain links TRBV30 with TRBJ1-4; tentatively, D is TRBD1 (6 bases). CDR3 DNA sequence: TGTGCCTGGAGTGTACGGGGGGCATATGAAAAACTGTTTTTT. It yields the protein CAWSVRGAYEKLFF.